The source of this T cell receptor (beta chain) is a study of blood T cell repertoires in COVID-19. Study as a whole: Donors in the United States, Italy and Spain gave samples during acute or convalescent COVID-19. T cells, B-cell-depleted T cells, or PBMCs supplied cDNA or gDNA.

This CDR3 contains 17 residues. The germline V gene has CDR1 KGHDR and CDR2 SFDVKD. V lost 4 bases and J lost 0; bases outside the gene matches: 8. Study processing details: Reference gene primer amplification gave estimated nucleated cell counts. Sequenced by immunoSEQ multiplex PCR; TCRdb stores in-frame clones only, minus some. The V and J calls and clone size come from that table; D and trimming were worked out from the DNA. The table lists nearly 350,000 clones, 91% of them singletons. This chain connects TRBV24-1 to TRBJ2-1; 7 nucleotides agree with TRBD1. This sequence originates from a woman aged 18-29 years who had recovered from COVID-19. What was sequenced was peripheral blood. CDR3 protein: CATSERQGGGSYNEQFF. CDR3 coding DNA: TGTGCCACCAGTGAGCGACAGGGTGGGGGCTCCTACAATGAGCAGTTCTTC.